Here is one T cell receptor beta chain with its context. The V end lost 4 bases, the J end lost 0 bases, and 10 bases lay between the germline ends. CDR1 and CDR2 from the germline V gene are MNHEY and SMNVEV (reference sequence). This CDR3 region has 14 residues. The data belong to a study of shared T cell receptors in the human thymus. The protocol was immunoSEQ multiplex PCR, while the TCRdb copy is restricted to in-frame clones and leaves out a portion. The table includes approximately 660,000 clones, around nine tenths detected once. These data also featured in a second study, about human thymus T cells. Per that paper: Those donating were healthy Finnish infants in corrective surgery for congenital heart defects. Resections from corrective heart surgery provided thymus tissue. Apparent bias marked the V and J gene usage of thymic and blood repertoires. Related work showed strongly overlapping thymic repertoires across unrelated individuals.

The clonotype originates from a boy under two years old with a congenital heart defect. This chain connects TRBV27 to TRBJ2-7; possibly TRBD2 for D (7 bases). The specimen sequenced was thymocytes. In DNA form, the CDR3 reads TGTGCCAGCAGTTCGGGGGGCCCCTCCTACGAGCAGTACTTC. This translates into CASSSGGPSYEQYF.